Following are 18 T cell receptor beta chains from one sample sequenced in a study of OX40 agonist ivuxolimab in advanced cancers. The repertoire was sequenced with immunoSEQ multiplex PCR; TCRdb's copy has only in-frame clones and lacks some. Seen here are roughly 56,000 clones, around nine tenths observed once, and the top ten hold about 0.76%. The source was CD4+ or CD8+ T cells sorted from blood, collected in a trial of the OX40 agonist ivuxolimab. These receptors all come from an adult with an advanced solid tumor such as melanoma, head and neck, liver or kidney cancer.

The V gene is TRBV6-5, the J gene TRBJ1-5; D gene uncertain. V was trimmed by 8 bases and J by 0 bases, leaving 5 bases between them. CDR1 MNHEY and CDR2 SVGAGI come from the germline V gene. The CDR3 is 12 amino acids. As DNA, the CDR3 is TGTGCCAGCCGGCATAGCAATCAGCCCCAGCATTTT. This encodes CASRHSNQPQHF.

This clone was seen only a few times. The chain's CDR3 is CASNLQGARQPQHF. Written as DNA, the CDR3 is TGTGCCAGCAACCTACAGGGGGCACGCCAGCCCCAGCATTTT. The chain has TRBV6-6 and TRBJ1-5; 9 bases are shared with TRBD1. Germline CDR1 is MNHNY and CDR2 is SVGAGI (reference sequence). V was clipped by 7 bases and J by 7 bases; unmatched bases: 8. The CDR3 is 14 amino acids.

The chain is built from TRBV30 and TRBJ2-5, with 10 bases matching TRBD2. The CDR3 is made up of 16 amino acids. V dropped 5 bases and J dropped 5; count of bases not matched to a gene: 14. Germline V gene data show CDR1 as GTSNPN and CDR2 as SVGIG (reference sequence). For the CDR3, the DNA is TGTGCCTGGGGGACAAAACTAGCGGGGATTGGGGAGACCCAGTACTTC. Amino acids: CAWGTKLAGIGETQYF. The variable domain in full, with the rest retrieved from reference TRBV30 and TRBJ2-5, is SQTIHQWPATLVQPVGSPLSLECTVEGTSNPNLYWYRQAAGRGLQLLFYSVGIGQISSEVPQNLSASRPQDRQFILSSKKLLLSDSGFYLCAWGTKLAGIGETQYFGPGTRLLVL.

This sequence joins TRBV30 and TRBJ2-1; TRBD2 agrees at 10 bases. The CDR3 runs 15 residues. CDR1 and CDR2 from the germline V gene are GTSNPN and SVGIG (reference sequence). J gave up 6 bases and V 1 base, and 6 bases lay outside the gene matches. The CDR3 protein is CAWSDASGGGNEQFF. CDR3 in DNA: TGTGCCTGGAGTGACGCTAGCGGGGGTGGCAATGAGCAGTTCTTC.

The CDR3 loop is CATSRDPGRLEKLFF. As DNA, the CDR3 is TGTGCCACCAGCAGAGATCCGGGGAGGCTCGAAAAACTGTTTTTT. The rearrangement joins TRBV15 to TRBJ1-4, with D unresolved. V lost 0 bases and J lost 8, with 13 bases in between. The CDR3 is made up of 15 amino acids. The germline V gene has CDR1 LNHNV and CDR2 YYDKDF (reference sequence).

The rearrangement links TRBV5-1 to TRBJ2-5; the D gene could be TRBD1 or TRBD2 (5 bases each). The J call may be incorrect, as the DNA end agrees better with TRBJ2-7. Germline V gene sequence: CDR1 SGHRS, CDR2 YFSETQ. The CDR3 is made up of 15 amino acids. DNA of the CDR3: TGCGCCAGCAGCCTAGGGACCTCTGGGCTAAACGAGCAGTACTTC. Amino acids: CASSLGTSGLNEQYF.

The chain has TRBV18 and TRBJ2-1; no clear D. Germline CDR1 is KGHSH and CDR2 is LQKENI. Between the trimmed V and J ends, which lost 6 bases and 5 bases, there was a span of 11 bases. The CDR3 extends over 13 amino acids. CDR3: CASSRSGDNEQFF. CDR3 DNA sequence: TGTGCCAGCTCCCGGTCAGGAGACAATGAGCAGTTCTTC. The variable domain in full, with the rest retrieved from reference TRBV18 and TRBJ2-1, is NAGVMQNPRHLVRRRGQEARLRCSPMKGHSHVYWYRQLPEEGLKFMVYLQKENIIDESGMPKERFSAEFPKEGPSILRIQQVVRGDSAAYFCASSRSGDNEQFFGPGTRLTVL.

The CDR3 bases are TGTGCCAGCAGCGTAGCGACAGGGGCTCCCGCTGAAGCTTTCTTT. Translated: CASSVATGAPAEAFF. The rearrangement joins TRBV9 to TRBJ1-1, with 8 bases aligning to TRBD1. Looked up from germline, CDR1 is SGDLS and CDR2 is YYNGEE. V lost 0 bases, J lost 6 bases, and 7 bases stayed unmatched. CDR3 length equals 15 residues.

The chain links TRBV27 to TRBJ1-1, with D possibly being TRBD1 (5 bases). This CDR3 is 14 amino acids long. Germline loops: CDR1 MNHEY, CDR2 SMNVEV (reference sequence). V was clipped by 11 bases and J by 3 bases, with 19 bases between them. The CDR3 region is CASNPQGADTEAFF. The DNA for the CDR3 is TGTGCCTCCAATCCCCAAGGGGCCGACACTGAAGCTTTCTTT.

The genes are TRBV30 and TRBJ1-2; 7 bases align to TRBD1. Germline CDR1 is GTSNPN and CDR2 is SVGIG (reference sequence). With V trimmed by 3 bases and J by 3 bases, 13 bases remained unmatched. CDR3 length: 16 residues. The CDR3 protein is CAWRDRAGGFHYGYTF. CDR3 nucleotides: TGTGCCTGGAGGGACCGGGCAGGGGGTTTCCACTATGGCTACACCTTC.

This clone has only a few counts. The chain joins TRBV7-3 to TRBJ2-2; D call uncertain. The V gene lost 2 bases and the J gene lost 6 bases, with 1 base spanning the gap. CDR1 and CDR2 (germline): SGHTA, FQGTGA. This CDR3 is 11 amino acids long. The CDR3 reads CASSLAGELFF. The CDR3 nucleotides are TGTGCCAGCAGCTTAGCCGGGGAGCTGTTTTTT. Full variable domain (missing parts from reference TRBV7-3 and TRBJ2-2): GAGVSQTPSNKVTEKGKYVELRCDPISGHTALYWYRQSLGQGPEFLIYFQGTGAADDSGLPNDRFFAVRPEGSVSTLKIQRTERGDSAVYLCASSLAGELFFGEGSRLTVL.

CDR3 sequence reads: CASRSEGGRGYTF. The CDR3 bases are TGTGCCAGCAGATCCGAGGGGGGGCGAGGCTACACCTTC. The V gene is TRBV6-5, the J gene TRBJ1-2, with D possibly matching TRBD1 (6 bases). V gave up 6 bases and J gave up 8 bases, with 16 bases separating them. The germline V gene encodes CDR1 MNHEY and CDR2 SVGAGI. The CDR3 length is 13 residues.

The chain carries TRBV19 and TRBJ2-2, with D unresolved. Per germline, CDR1 LNHDA and CDR2 SQIVND (reference sequence). With 7 bases removed from V and 3 bases from J, the gap between germline ends came to 12 bases. The CDR3 runs 14 residues. The CDR3 DNA reads as TGTGCCAGTACCCAATCAGGCCACACCGGGGAGCTGTTTTTT. The encoded protein is CASTQSGHTGELFF. Full variable domain (rest looked up from reference TRBV19 and TRBJ2-2): DGGITQSPKYLFRKEGQNVTLSCEQNLNHDAMYWYRQDPGQGLRLIYYSQIVNDFQKGDIAEGYSVSREKKESFPLTVTSAQKNPTAFYLCASTQSGHTGELFFGEGSRLTVL.

V usage is TRBV7-2 and J usage is TRBJ2-5; 7 bases align to TRBD2. The CDR3 loop spans 18 amino acids. V lost 7 bases, J lost 2 bases, and 19 bases stayed unmatched. CDR1 is SGHTA and CDR2 is FQGNSA in the germline V gene. CDR3 in DNA: TGTGCCAGCACCTCGGGGAAGCGGGGAGGCGGGTGGCAAGAGACCCAGTACTTC. Protein sequence: CASTSGKRGGGWQETQYF. Looking up the rest from reference TRBV7-2 and TRBJ2-5 gives the full variable domain: GAGVSQSPSNKVTEKGKDVELRCDPISGHTALYWYRQSLGQGLEFLIYFQGNSAPDKSGLPSDRFSAERTGGSVSTLTIQRTQQEDSAVYLCASTSGKRGGGWQETQYFGPGTRLLVL.

The genes are TRBV6-5 and TRBJ1-6; D ambiguous. Trimming cost V 6 bases and J 6 bases, with 15 bases left between them. Germline V gene lookup returns CDR1 MNHEY and CDR2 SVGAGI. This CDR3 is built from 15 residues. The CDR3 sequence: CASRTDGFLNSPLHF. The CDR3 DNA follows: TGTGCCAGCAGAACGGACGGTTTCCTTAATTCACCCCTCCACTTT.

V is TRBV30 and J is TRBJ1-2, with a weak D call TRBD1 (5 bases). V lost 1 base, J lost 4 bases, and 13 bases lay in between. The CDR3 has 14 residues. Germline lookup yields CDR1 GTSNPN and CDR2 SVGIG (reference sequence). In DNA, the CDR3 is TGTGCCTGGAGTGCATCTGCCGGGGCCTATGGCTACACCTTC. It yields the protein CAWSASAGAYGYTF.

The rearrangement links TRBV5-8 to TRBJ1-5, with D tentatively TRBD1 (5 bases). The length of the CDR3 is 13 residues. Deletions cut 1 base from V and 7 bases from J, with 9 bases between. The V gene's germline CDR1 is SGHTS and CDR2 YDEGEE. CDR3 bases: TGTGCCAGCAGCTTGCGGGGGGACCAGCCCCAGCATTTT. Encoded protein: CASSLRGDQPQHF.

This chain uses TRBV2 with TRBJ1-1; no clear D. Germline V gene sequence: CDR1 SNHLY, CDR2 FYNNEI. This CDR3 comprises 14 residues. The ends were cut back, 3 bases at V and 1 base at J, with 9 bases in the middle. CDR3 region: CASSEVTANTEAFF. Here the CDR3 DNA reads TGTGCCAGCAGTGAGGTTACAGCGAACACTGAAGCTTTCTTT.